This T cell receptor beta chain was sequenced in a study of cytotoxic CD8 clonotypes in ibrutinib-treated CLL. Trimming pared 0 bases from V and 1 base from J, leaving 9 bases between. Germline CDR1 is MGHRA and CDR2 is YSYEKL. This CDR3 region has 16 residues. TCRdb keeps only in-frame clones here, not all; method: immunoSEQ multiplex PCR. The profile covers some 170,000 clones, with roughly 84% appearing a single time and around 3% taken by the ten largest. This receptor was obtained from a human donor with chronic lymphocytic leukemia. The V call is TRBV4-1, the J call TRBJ2-2; D unclear. This specimen was PBMCs, taken at disease progression, from a patient treated with ibrutinib. CDR3 residues: CASSQDLNLNTGELFF. The CDR3 bases are TGCGCCAGCAGCCAAGATTTGAACTTGAACACCGGGGAGCTGTTTTTT.